What follows are 24 T cell receptor beta chains derived from one specimen sequenced in a study of patients and donors after allogeneic stem cell transplantation. TCRdb itself ran the RT-PCR reads through MiXCR, one entry per CDR3 protein. The table has about 90,000 distinct CDR3 sequences, around 49% seen once. What was sequenced was blood, either unsorted or a sorted T cell fraction (not recorded which). These receptors were collected from a human donor who was either an allogeneic HSCT recipient or a stem cell or donor lymphocyte infusion donor (not recorded which). It is not recorded whose cells these are; they may come from a transplant donor.

The CDR3 bases are TGCAGTGCTAGAGAGACTCTCCCAACTAATGAAAAACTGTTTTTT. Its protein product is CSARETLPTNEKLFF. The rearrangement links TRBV20-1 to TRBJ1-4; D is ambiguous. Between the trimmed V and J ends, which lost 0 bases and 0 bases, there was a span of 8 bases. This CDR3 spans 15 amino acids. The germline V gene has CDR1 DFQATT and CDR2 SNEGSKA (reference sequence).

V is TRBV28 and J is TRBJ1-2; TRBD1 agrees at 7 bases. The junction had 1 base not matched to a gene; V was cut back by 7 bases and J by 2 bases. Germline V gene data show CDR1 as MDHEN and CDR2 as SYDVKM. This CDR3 region has 12 residues. The CDR3 DNA is TGTGCCAGCACGGACAGGAACTATGGCTACACCTTC. Protein: CASTDRNYGYTF.

This chain connects TRBV20-1 to TRBJ1-2, with 9 bases identical to TRBD1. The length of the CDR3 is 13 residues. Looked up from germline, CDR1 is DFQATT and CDR2 is SNEGSKA (reference sequence). V was clipped by 3 bases and J by 6 bases; unmatched bases: 5. CDR3 nucleotides: TGCAGTGCTAGGCCCGGACAGGGGAATGGCTACACCTTC. Translated: CSARPGQGNGYTF.

The chain is built from TRBV29-1 and TRBJ1-4, with D perhaps matching TRBD1 (5 bases). With 6 bases removed from V and 5 bases from J, the gap between germline ends came to 10 bases. This CDR3 is built from 12 residues. CDR1 and CDR2 from the germline V gene are SQVTM and ANQGSEA. The CDR3 sequence: CSVLPGNEKLFF. Here the CDR3 DNA reads TGCAGCGTCCTTCCAGGGAATGAAAAACTGTTTTTT.

The chain is built from TRBV9 and TRBJ1-6; no definite D call. Trimming pared 0 bases from V and 4 bases from J, leaving 5 bases between. This CDR3 has 14 residues. The V gene's germline CDR1 is SGDLS and CDR2 YYNGEE. CDR3: CASSVGSYNSPLHF. DNA for the CDR3: TGTGCCAGCAGCGTAGGAAGTTATAATTCACCCCTCCACTTT.

This clonotype has only a few counts. The chain has TRBV6-2 or TRBV6-3 and TRBJ1-1, with D hard to call. Germline lookup yields CDR1 MNHEY and CDR2 SVGEGT. Trimming took off 2 bases at V and 0 bases at J, with 7 bases between the two ends. The CDR3 is 14 residues long. CDR3 bases: TGTGCCAGCAGTTACGGCAGCCTGAACACTGAAGCTTTCTTT. It codes for CASSYGSLNTEAFF.

The table lists this clonotype with a few counts. The chain carries TRBV11-3 and TRBJ1-1; 8 nucleotides align to TRBD1. This CDR3 spans 14 amino acids. Germline V CDR1 and CDR2: SGHNT, YENEEA. V lost 3 bases and J lost 1; bases outside the gene matches: 1. CDR3 in amino acids: CASSLQGANTEAFF. CDR3 DNA: TGTGCCAGCAGCTTGCAGGGGGCGAACACTGAAGCTTTCTTT.

V is TRBV7-9 and J is TRBJ2-7, with 8 positions matching TRBD1. Germline CDR1 is SEHNR and CDR2 is FQNEAQ (reference sequence). This CDR3 is 15 amino acids long. V trimming: 2 bases; J trimming: 1 base; junction bases outside the gene matches: 4. The CDR3 protein is CASSLQGATSYEQYF. CDR3 sequence (DNA): TGTGCCAGCAGCTTACAGGGGGCCACGTCCTACGAGCAGTACTTC.

This clonotype was found a few times. The chain has TRBV20-1 and TRBJ1-2; D unclear. This CDR3 spans 14 amino acids. V lost 0 bases to trimming and J lost 4 bases, with 12 bases between them. CDR1 DFQATT and CDR2 SNEGSKA come from the germline V gene (reference sequence). The CDR3 region has the DNA TGCAGTGCTAGAGATATGGACGTGTTCTATGGCTACACCTTC. Translation gives CSARDMDVFYGYTF.

This sequence joins TRBV20-1 and TRBJ1-5; D is undetermined. Germline lookup yields CDR1 DFQATT and CDR2 SNEGSKA (reference sequence). The V end was cut by 0 bases, the J end by 1 base, with 7 bases between. The CDR3 extends over 14 amino acids. CDR3 residues: CSARDFSSNQPQHF. CDR3 nucleotide sequence: TGCAGTGCTAGAGATTTTTCCAGCAATCAGCCCCAGCATTTT.

This clonotype was found a few times. The chain employs TRBV7-2 and TRBJ2-1, with 8 nucleotides matching TRBD2. Germline V gene data show CDR1 as SGHTA and CDR2 as FQGNSA. Germline trimming cut 5 bases from V and 3 bases from J; bases unmatched to any gene: 6. CDR3 size: 15 residues. The CDR3 sequence is CASSPTSEGYNEQFF. The CDR3 coding sequence is TGTGCCAGCAGCCCGACTAGCGAGGGCTACAATGAGCAGTTCTTC.

This clonotype turned up a few times. The chain combines TRBV3-1 with TRBJ2-1, with 11 positions matching TRBD2. CDR1 is LGHDT, CDR2 YNNKEL, per germline (reference sequence). The CDR3 sequence is 18 residues long. With V trimmed by 3 bases and J by 7 bases, 14 bases remained unmatched. CDR3 sequence: CASSHLRPGLAAMNEQFF. The CDR3 DNA reads TGTGCCAGCAGCCATCTGAGGCCGGGACTAGCGGCTATGAATGAGCAGTTCTTC.

This clonotype was detected only a few times. The chain joins TRBV9 to TRBJ1-5, with D uncertain. Looked up from germline, CDR1 is SGDLS and CDR2 is YYNGEE. This CDR3 comprises 13 residues. Between the trimmed V and J ends, which lost 4 bases and 3 bases, there was a span of 8 bases. CDR3 residues: CASSLGPNQPQHF. CDR3 DNA sequence: TGTGCCAGCAGCCTCGGTCCCAATCAGCCCCAGCATTTT.

The rearrangement joins TRBV24-1 to TRBJ1-3; D remains ambiguous. Germline V lookup: CDR1 KGHDR, CDR2 SFDVKD. The CDR3 consists of 15 residues. Trimming left V 5 bases short and J 2 bases short, with 12 bases between. In nucleotides, the CDR3 is TGTGCCACCAGTGGCCTAAGGTGGCCTGGAAACACCATATATTTT. Encoded protein: CATSGLRWPGNTIYF.

The rearrangement links TRBV10-1 to TRBJ2-2, with unresolved D. V was trimmed by 0 bases and J by 5 bases, leaving 10 bases between them. Germline V lookup: CDR1 WNHNN, CDR2 SYGVQD (reference sequence). The CDR3 runs 15 residues. CDR3 region: CASSESGRRTGELFF. The CDR3 DNA sequence: TGCGCCAGCAGTGAGTCGGGCAGAAGGACCGGGGAGCTGTTTTTT.

This clonotype was detected only a few times. The rearrangement uses TRBV29-1 and TRBJ1-1, with TRBD1 matching 9 bases. CDR1 is SQVTM, CDR2 ANQGSEA, per germline. V was pared by 8 bases and J by 5 bases, with 9 bases of the junction left unmatched. The CDR3 has 13 residues. This CDR3 is CSLGDRGGTEAFF. DNA for the CDR3: TGCAGCCTAGGAGACAGGGGGGGAACTGAAGCTTTCTTT.

This clonotype turned up a few times. The V gene is TRBV28, the J gene TRBJ1-5, with D tentatively TRBD1 (5 bases). Germline V CDR1 and CDR2: MDHEN, SYDVKM. This CDR3 is 16 amino acids long. Trimming cost V 3 bases and J 2 bases, with 14 bases left between them. CDR3 protein: CASSFSRTYGNQPQHF. CDR3 nucleotide sequence: TGTGCCAGCAGTTTTTCCCGGACATATGGCAATCAGCCCCAGCATTTT.

V usage is TRBV13 and J usage is TRBJ2-1; D possibly corresponds to TRBD1 (6 bases). This CDR3 comprises 10 residues. CDR1 is PRHDT, CDR2 FYEKMQ, per germline (reference sequence). With 9 bases removed from V and 7 bases from J, the gap between germline ends came to 7 bases. CDR3 amino acids: CASQGNEQFF. CDR3 bases: TGTGCCAGTCAGGGGAATGAGCAGTTCTTC.

The chain recombines TRBV7-2 with TRBJ1-5; D gene ambiguous. Trimming removed 1 base at V and 5 bases at J, with 9 bases between. CDR3 length: 14 amino acids. CDR1 is SGHTA, CDR2 FQGNSA, per germline. The CDR3 sequence: CASSLDPWDQPQHF. The DNA of the CDR3 is TGTGCCAGCAGCTTAGATCCTTGGGATCAGCCCCAGCATTTT.

This clonotype has more than one count but fewer than ten. The DNA for the CDR3 is TGTGCCACTTACCAAGAGACCCAGTACTTC. Protein product: CATYQETQYF. The chain has TRBV25-1 and TRBJ2-5, with D uncertain. The germline V gene encodes CDR1 MGHDK and CDR2 SYGVNS. CDR3 length: 10 residues. Deletions cut 10 bases from V and 0 bases from J, with 3 bases between.

This clonotype was picked up a small number of times. The V call is TRBV14, the J call TRBJ1-2; D remains ambiguous. Germline loops: CDR1 SGHDN, CDR2 FVKESK. The CDR3 is 13 residues long. Trimming stripped 3 bases from V and 3 bases from J, with 8 bases between. CDR3 nucleotides: TGTGCCAGCAGCCAGGGTATGGACTATGGCTACACCTTC. Encoded protein: CASSQGMDYGYTF.

The rearrangement uses TRBV7-9 and TRBJ1-2; D is unresolved. The germline V gene encodes CDR1 SEHNR and CDR2 FQNEAQ (reference sequence). This CDR3 comprises 13 residues. V was cut by 4 bases and J by 4 bases, with 10 bases left in between. CDR3 DNA: TGTGCCAGCAGCTCAATAGACGTCTATGGCTACACCTTC. Amino acids: CASSSIDVYGYTF.

This chain connects TRBV20-1 to TRBJ1-1; 7 bases map to TRBD1. CDR3 size: 15 residues. Germline V CDR1 and CDR2: DFQATT, SNEGSKA (reference sequence). Losses at the gene ends were 6 bases for V and 4 bases for J; bases not matched to a gene: 14. The CDR3 nucleotides are TGCAGTGCGCAGAGGGGGCTCCTCCGTGGCACTGAAGCTTTCTTT. Translated: CSAQRGLLRGTEAFF.

This rearrangement joins TRBV6-2 or TRBV6-3 to TRBJ2-7; 10 nucleotides align to TRBD2. Germline CDR1 MNHEY, CDR2 SVGEGT. V dropped 5 bases and J dropped 6; count of bases not matched to a gene: 16. The CDR3 covers 17 residues. CDR3 coding DNA: TGTGCCAGCAGTACACCGCATGGACTAGCGGAGGCGGGCGAGCAGTACTTC. This codes for CASSTPHGLAEAGEQYF.